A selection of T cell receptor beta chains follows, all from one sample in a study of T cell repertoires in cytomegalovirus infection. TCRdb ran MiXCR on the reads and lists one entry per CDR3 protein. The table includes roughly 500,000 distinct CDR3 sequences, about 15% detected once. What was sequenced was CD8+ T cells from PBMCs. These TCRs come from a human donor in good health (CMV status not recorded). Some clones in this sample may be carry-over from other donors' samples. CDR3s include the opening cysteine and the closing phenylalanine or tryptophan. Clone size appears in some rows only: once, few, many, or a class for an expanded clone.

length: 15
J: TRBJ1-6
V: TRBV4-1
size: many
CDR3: CASSQGRRDNSPLHF

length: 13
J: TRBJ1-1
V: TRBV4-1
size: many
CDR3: CASSQDGNTEAFF

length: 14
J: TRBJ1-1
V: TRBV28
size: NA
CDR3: CATTPDTMNTEAFF

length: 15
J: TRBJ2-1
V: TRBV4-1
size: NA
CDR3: CASSQYSGTTNEQFF

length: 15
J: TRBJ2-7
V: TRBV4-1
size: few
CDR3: CASSQEMAGGVEQYF

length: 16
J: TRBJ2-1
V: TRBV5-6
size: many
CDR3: CASSLVRSIEYNEQFF

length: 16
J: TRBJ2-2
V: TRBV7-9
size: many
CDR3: CASSLVTGSNTGELFF

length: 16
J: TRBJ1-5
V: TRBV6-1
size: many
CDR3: CASSERTGVSNQPQHF

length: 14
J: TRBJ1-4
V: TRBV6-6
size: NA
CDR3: CASTAGQINEKLFF

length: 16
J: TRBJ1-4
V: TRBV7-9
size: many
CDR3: CASSSSGDADNEKLFF

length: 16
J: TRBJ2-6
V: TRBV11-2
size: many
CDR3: CASSLGDGPGANVLTF

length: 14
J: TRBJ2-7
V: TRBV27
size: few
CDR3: CASNPGQGPYEQYF

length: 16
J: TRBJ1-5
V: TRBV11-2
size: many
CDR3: CASSPGDRLDNQPQHF

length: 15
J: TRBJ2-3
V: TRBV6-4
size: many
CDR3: CASSVAGGGTDTQYF

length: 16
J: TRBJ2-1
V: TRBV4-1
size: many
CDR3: CASSPWGGGNSNEQFF

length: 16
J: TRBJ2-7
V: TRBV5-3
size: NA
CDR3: CASSLDRSMVGSEQYF

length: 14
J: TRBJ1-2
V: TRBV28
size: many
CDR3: CASRPPQVHYGYTF

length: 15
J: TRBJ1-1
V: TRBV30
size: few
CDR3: CAWSNVRAGIVEAFF

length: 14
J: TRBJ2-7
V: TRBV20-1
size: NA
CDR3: CSARPSGSPYEQYF

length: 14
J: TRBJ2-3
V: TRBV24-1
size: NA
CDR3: CATQDWDYTDTQYF

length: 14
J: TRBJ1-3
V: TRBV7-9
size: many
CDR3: CASSLVLSGNTIYF

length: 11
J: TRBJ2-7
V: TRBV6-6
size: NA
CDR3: CASSYEDSAYF

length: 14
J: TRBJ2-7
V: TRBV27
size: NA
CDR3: CASRYQHKGYEQYF

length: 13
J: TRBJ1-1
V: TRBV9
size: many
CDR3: CASSVDGNTEAFF

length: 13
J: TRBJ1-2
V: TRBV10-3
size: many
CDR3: CAISERQGDGYTF

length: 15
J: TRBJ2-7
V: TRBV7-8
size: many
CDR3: CASSPPGRAVYEQYF

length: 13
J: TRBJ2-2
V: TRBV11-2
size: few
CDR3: CANLRGNTGELFF

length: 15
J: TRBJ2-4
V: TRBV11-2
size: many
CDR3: CASSLGRQGKNIQYF

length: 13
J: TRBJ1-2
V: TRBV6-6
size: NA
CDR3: CASSYPSGEGYTF

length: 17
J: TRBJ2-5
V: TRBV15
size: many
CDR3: CATSRVQKHPIQETQYF

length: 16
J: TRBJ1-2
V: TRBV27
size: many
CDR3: CASGPSGTLLFDGYTF

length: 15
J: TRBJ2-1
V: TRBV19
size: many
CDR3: CASSTDLSSYNEQFF

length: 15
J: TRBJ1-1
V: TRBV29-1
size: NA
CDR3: CSVESWVDRATEAFF

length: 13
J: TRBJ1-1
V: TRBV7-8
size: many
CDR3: CASSSGTNTEAFF

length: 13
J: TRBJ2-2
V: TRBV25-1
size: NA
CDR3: CASVKANTGELFF

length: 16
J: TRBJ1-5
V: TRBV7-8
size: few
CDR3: CASSLEAVDSNQPQHF

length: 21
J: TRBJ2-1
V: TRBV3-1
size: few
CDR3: CASSQDHAGARPPYSYNEQFF

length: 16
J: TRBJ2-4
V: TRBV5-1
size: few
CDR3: CASSPRTSGRANIQYF

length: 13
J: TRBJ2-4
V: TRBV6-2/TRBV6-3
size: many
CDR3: CASSLLAGHIQYF

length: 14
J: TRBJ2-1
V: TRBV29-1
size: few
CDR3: CSVGGTGVSNEQFF

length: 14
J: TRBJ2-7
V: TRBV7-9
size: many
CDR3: CASSPVLGGYEQYF

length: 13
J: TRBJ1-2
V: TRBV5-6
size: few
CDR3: CASSFGTSYGYTF

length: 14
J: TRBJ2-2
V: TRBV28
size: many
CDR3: CASSLASNTGELFF

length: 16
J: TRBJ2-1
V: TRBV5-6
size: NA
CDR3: CASSLVGEGSYNEQFF